Listed below are T cell receptor beta chains from one sample, sequenced in a study of T cell repertoires in cytomegalovirus infection. These TCRs' antigens remain unknown. TCRdb passed the reads through MiXCR, listing each CDR3 protein once. The table has approximately 65,000 distinct CDR3 sequences, just over 20% seen once; the top ten hold roughly 73%. Sequences were derived from CD8+ T cells from cultured PBMCs, sampled from culture after CMV antigen stimulation. Receptors originate from a human donor in good health (CMV status not recorded). Some clones in this sample may be carry-over from other donors' samples. CDR3s include the opening cysteine and the closing phenylalanine or tryptophan. Fields, in order: V gene, J gene, clone size, D gene, CDR3 length, CDR3 DNA, CDR3 protein. D genes are given only for firm matches. Clone size is not always given. Where it is, it says once, few, many or a class for expanded clones.

TRBV11-3,TRBJ1-1,many,TRBD1,17,TGTGCCAGCAGCTCGGAGGGGACAGGGGTTTGGAACACTGAAGCTTTCTTT,CASSSEGTGVWNTEAFF
TRBV6-5,TRBJ1-1,.,TRBD1,15,TGTGCCAGCAGTTTAGACAGGGGCCAACTCACTGAAGCTTTCTTT,CASSLDRGQLTEAFF
TRBV6-6,TRBJ2-5,few,TRBD1,14,TGTGCCAGCAGAAGACCGGGACAGCAAGAGACCCAGTACTTC,CASRRPGQQETQYF
TRBV5-1,TRBJ2-1,few,.,17,TGCGCCAGCAGCCTCCGCCGACGGGGTAGCTCCTACAATGAGCAGTTCTTC,CASSLRRRGSSYNEQFF
TRBV27,TRBJ2-5,few,.,16,TGTGCCAGCAGTTTCAATTTCGGGGGGCGCCAAGAGACCCAGTACTTC,CASSFNFGGRQETQYF
TRBV7-9,TRBJ2-4,.,.,14,TGTGCCAGCAGCCAACAGGGAGCCAAAAACATTCAGTACTTC,CASSQQGAKNIQYF
TRBV7-8,TRBJ2-7,.,TRBD1,14,TGTGCCAGCAGCGTCGCCGGGACAGAATACGAGCAGTACTTC,CASSVAGTEYEQYF
TRBV28,TRBJ1-5,few,TRBD1,14,TGTGCCAGCAGTTTGTACAGGGGAGATCAGCCCCAGCATTTT,CASSLYRGDQPQHF
TRBV6-5,TRBJ2-3,.,TRBD2,16,TGTGCCAGCAGTTACTCAACTAGCGGGATGAAAGATACGCAGTATTTT,CASSYSTSGMKDTQYF
TRBV7-2,TRBJ1-1,many,TRBD1,19,TGTGCCAGCAGCTTAGACTTTGGGACAGGGTTTTTTTTGAACACTGAAGCTTTCTTT,CASSLDFGTGFFLNTEAFF
TRBV7-2,TRBJ1-5,many,.,17,TGTGCCAGCAGCTTAGCCCATCAAGACGGGTGGAATCAGCCCCAGCATTTT,CASSLAHQDGWNQPQHF
TRBV7-7,TRBJ2-1,few,.,14,TGTGCCAGCAGCTTGTACAAACAGGGTCCTGAGCAGTTCTTC,CASSLYKQGPEQFF
TRBV7-2,TRBJ2-3,.,.,16,TGTGCCAGCAGCTTAGTTAGCGCTCCCTCCACAGATACGCAGTATTTT,CASSLVSAPSTDTQYF
TRBV27,TRBJ2-7,.,.,16,TGTGCCAGCAGTTCCGGGTCCCGAAACGTCTACTACGAGCAGTACTTC,CASSSGSRNVYYEQYF
TRBV7-9,TRBJ2-7,few,.,15,TGTGCCTCCTCCTCACAGGGATATCGTATGTACGAGCAGTACTTC,CASSSQGYRMYEQYF
TRBV4-1,TRBJ1-4,.,.,17,TGCGCCAGCAGCCAAGACCCCGCGCAGGGGCATAATGAAAAACTGTTTTTT,CASSQDPAQGHNEKLFF
TRBV14,TRBJ1-3,few,.,16,TGTGCCAGCAGCCAATCTCGGGTGGGCCCTGGAAACACCATATATTTT,CASSQSRVGPGNTIYF
TRBV9,TRBJ2-3,.,.,13,TGTGCCAGCAGCGGGGGGGCGGAAGATACGCAGTATTTT,CASSGGAEDTQYF
TRBV7-6,TRBJ1-1,.,.,14,TGTGCCAGCAGCTTATATCAGGGCAACACTGAAGCTTTCTTT,CASSLYQGNTEAFF
TRBV15,TRBJ1-2,few,TRBD1,14,TGTGCCACCAGCACCACAGGGGGCCACTATGGCTACACCTTC,CATSTTGGHYGYTF
TRBV4-1,TRBJ2-4,.,TRBD2,17,TGCGCCAGCAGCTTGGGACTAGCGGAGGGAGCCAAAAACATTCAGTACTTC,CASSLGLAEGAKNIQYF
TRBV11-2,TRBJ2-5,few,.,15,TGTGCCAGCAGCTTTTGGTCAGGCATGCAGGAGACCCAGTACTTC,CASSFWSGMQETQYF
TRBV7-9,TRBJ2-7,few,.,13,TGTGCCAGCAGCTTAGATATATCCTACGAGCAGTACTTC,CASSLDISYEQYF
TRBV7-8,TRBJ2-1,.,.,15,TGTGCCAGCAGCTTATTCGTGGTCTCCTACAATGAGCAGTTCTTC,CASSLFVVSYNEQFF